These T cell receptor beta chains were read from a single sample in a study of PD-1 blockade in classical Hodgkin lymphoma. Sequencing was performed with immunoSEQ multiplex PCR; in TCRdb, only in-frame clones are kept and a portion is missing. The table includes more than 70,000 clones, around 90% detected once. Sequences were derived from peripheral blood mononuclear cells (PBMCs), sampled before the second cycle of nivolumab. These receptors were obtained from a human donor with classical Hodgkin lymphoma. CDR3s include the opening cysteine and the closing phenylalanine or tryptophan. The order of the fields is V gene, J gene, D gene, clone size, CDR3 DNA, CDR3 protein. The D gene is left open where the match is weak. Only part of the rows carry a size: once, few, many, or a class if the clone is expanded.

TRBV29-1,TRBJ2-1,NA,NA,TGCAGCGTCGGGGGCTTCAACGGTGAGCAGTTCTTC,CSVGGFNGEQFF
TRBV28,TRBJ1-5,NA,NA,TGTGCCAGCAGTCGACCGGACGGCAATCAGCCCCAGCATTTT,CASSRPDGNQPQHF
TRBV25-1,TRBJ2-3,TRBD1,NA,TGTGCCAGCAGTGAATTCGGACAGGGGCCGGCAGATACGCAGTATTTT,CASSEFGQGPADTQYF
TRBV5-1,TRBJ2-1,NA,NA,TGCGCCAGCAGCTTTGACGGGAGTTCAAATGAGCAGTTCTTC,CASSFDGSSNEQFF
TRBV9,TRBJ2-1,NA,NA,TGTGCCAGCACCCCAAGGGGGGGGCTCAACTACAATGAGCAGTTCTTC,CASTPRGGLNYNEQFF
TRBV4-1,TRBJ2-1,TRBD2,NA,TGCGCCAGCAGCCAAAGGACTAGCGGGAGTGATGAGCAGTTCTTC,CASSQRTSGSDEQFF
TRBV28,TRBJ2-2,NA,NA,TGTGCCAGCAGTTTGAGTACCGGTTTCGGGGGTTACACCGGGGAGCTGTTTTTT,CASSLSTGFGGYTGELFF
TRBV11-2,TRBJ2-5,NA,few,TGTGCCAGCAGCTTACAAGGTTTCGAGACCCAGTACTTC,CASSLQGFETQYF
TRBV18,TRBJ1-4,NA,NA,TGTGCCAGCTCAGGGGGGGGCAGGGGTGAAAAACTGTTTTTT,CASSGGGRGEKLFF
TRBV9,TRBJ2-1,NA,NA,TGTGCCAGCAGCGTAGAGTGGGACCGAGTCTACAATGAGCAGTTCTTC,CASSVEWDRVYNEQFF
TRBV6-1,TRBJ2-2,NA,NA,TGTGCCAGCAGTGGGCGAACAGGGCTCGGGGAGCTGTTTTTT,CASSGRTGLGELFF
TRBV5-1,TRBJ2-5,TRBD2,NA,TGCGCCAGCAGCTTTGCCGGGGGGGAGACCCAGTACTTC,CASSFAGGETQYF
TRBV9,TRBJ2-1,TRBD1,NA,TGTGCCAGCAGCTCATACTTTACAGGGGGCAATGAGCAGTTCTTC,CASSSYFTGGNEQFF
TRBV28,TRBJ1-3,NA,NA,TGTGCCAGCAGCGCTCCTCGGGACCTCGGAAACACCATATATTTT,CASSAPRDLGNTIYF
TRBV5-3,TRBJ1-1,NA,NA,TGTGCCAGCCCCGCCACTGAAGCTTTCTTT,CASPATEAFF
TRBV7-2,TRBJ2-5,NA,NA,TGTGCCAGCACCTCACGATACAGGGTTGGGGAGACCCAGTACTTC,CASTSRYRVGETQYF
TRBV6-1,TRBJ1-3,NA,NA,TGTGCCAGCACCTTCACAGGGCGGGACACCATATATTTT,CASTFTGRDTIYF
TRBV4-2,TRBJ1-5,NA,NA,TGTGCCAGCAGCCAAGTTTCACGGGGGGACAATCAGCCCCAGCATTTT,CASSQVSRGDNQPQHF
TRBV30,TRBJ2-5,TRBD2,once,TGTGCCTGGAGTGGGGGACTAGCGCTTCATCAAGAGACCCAGTACTTC,CAWSGGLALHQETQYF
TRBV28,TRBJ1-2,NA,NA,TGTGCCAGCAGTTTCCAGGGGCGAAGTGGCTACACCTTC,CASSFQGRSGYTF
TRBV30,TRBJ1-4,TRBD1,NA,TGTGCCTGGAGTATGGGACAGGGTGATGAAAAACTGTTTTTT,CAWSMGQGDEKLFF
TRBV28,TRBJ2-1,TRBD2,NA,TGTGCCAGCAGTATAGCGGGAGAATCCTACAATGAGCAGTTCTTC,CASSIAGESYNEQFF
TRBV5-1,TRBJ2-1,TRBD2,NA,TGCGCCAGCAGCGTGGGGACTAGCGTTAACAATGAGCAGTTCTTC,CASSVGTSVNNEQFF
TRBV11-2,TRBJ1-3,NA,NA,TGTGCCAGCAGCTTAGCCTCAGGGGCAAGCTCTGGAAACACCATATATTTT,CASSLASGASSGNTIYF
TRBV18,TRBJ1-1,TRBD1,NA,TGTGCCAGCTCACGCTTCCAGGGGGACGAAGCTTTCTTT,CASSRFQGDEAFF
TRBV7-9,TRBJ1-1,NA,NA,TGTGCCAGCAGCTTTGCAGGGACCGTCAGGAACACTGAAGCTTTCTTT,CASSFAGTVRNTEAFF
TRBV5-1,TRBJ1-1,TRBD1,once,TGCGCCAGCAGCTTTAGATGGTCCCGAAGGACAGGGGAGAACACTGAAGCTTTCTTT,CASSFRWSRRTGENTEAFF
TRBV10-1,TRBJ2-7,NA,NA,TGCGCCAGCAGTGAAGTCAGATTTGGCGAGCAGTACTTC,CASSEVRFGEQYF
TRBV11-2,TRBJ2-2,TRBD1,NA,TGTGCCAGCAGCCTGCGGTGGCAGGGGGCGTACACCGGGGAGCTGTTTTTT,CASSLRWQGAYTGELFF
TRBV5-1,TRBJ1-1,NA,NA,TGCGCCAGCAGCTTGGACAAGAACACTGAAGCTTTCTTT,CASSLDKNTEAFF
TRBV11-2,TRBJ2-1,TRBD2,NA,TGTGCCAGCAGTAATCTAGCGGGAGAGATCCGGAATGAGCAGTTCTTC,CASSNLAGEIRNEQFF
TRBV9,TRBJ2-7,NA,NA,TGTGCCAGCAGCGCGGCGCCAGGAGCCTACGAGCAGTACTTC,CASSAAPGAYEQYF
TRBV5-6,TRBJ1-3,TRBD1,NA,TGTGCCAGCAGCTTTGCAGGGGGGAGCTCTGGAAACACCATATATTTT,CASSFAGGSSGNTIYF
TRBV27,TRBJ2-7,TRBD2,NA,TGTGCCAGCAGTTCCTTGACTAGCGGCACCTACGAGCAGTACTTC,CASSSLTSGTYEQYF
TRBV5-1,TRBJ2-2,NA,few,TGCGCCAGCAGCGGAAGGGAGCTGTTTTTT,CASSGRELFF
TRBV19,TRBJ2-7,NA,once,TGTGCCAGTAGTATAGGTCGGGGGACCTACGAGCAGTACTTC,CASSIGRGTYEQYF
TRBV10-2,TRBJ1-1,NA,NA,TGCGCCAGCAGTGGGACGGAAAGATTGAACACTGAAGCTTTCTTT,CASSGTERLNTEAFF
TRBV7-7,TRBJ2-1,NA,NA,TGTGCTAGCAGCCCCGGGGGTCAGTGGAGGGATAATGAGCAGTTCTTC,CASSPGGQWRDNEQFF
TRBV2,TRBJ1-2,TRBD1,NA,TGTGCCAGCAGTGAATTACCCGGGACAGACGATTCTAACTATGGCTACACCTTC,CASSELPGTDDSNYGYTF
TRBV7-9,TRBJ1-5,TRBD1,NA,TGTGCCAGCAGCTCAGGGACAGGGGATAGCAATCAGCCCCAGCATTTT,CASSSGTGDSNQPQHF
TRBV7-2,TRBJ2-7,TRBD1,NA,TGTGCCAGCAGCCCCGGACAGGGAAGGGAGCAGTACTTC,CASSPGQGREQYF
TRBV19,TRBJ2-1,NA,NA,TGTGCCAGTAGCTTTTTGACTACCCGCGGCAATGAGCAGTTCTTC,CASSFLTTRGNEQFF
TRBV7-2,TRBJ1-2,TRBD1,NA,TGTGCCAGCTCCAGGACAGGGGGCACCTCCTATGGCTACACCTTC,CASSRTGGTSYGYTF
TRBV7-2,TRBJ1-5,NA,NA,TGTGCCAGCAGCTTAGGCGTCCGGGGCAATCAGCCCCAGCATTTT,CASSLGVRGNQPQHF
TRBV19,TRBJ2-7,TRBD2,once,TGTGCCAGTAGTATTGGGGGGGGCTCCTACGAGCAGTACTTC,CASSIGGGSYEQYF
TRBV30,TRBJ2-7,TRBD2,NA,TGTGCCTGGAGTGTAGGGCAGGGATTGGTCTGGGGGGTAGCGGGGGTCATCTACGAGCAGTACTTC,CAWSVGQGLVWGVAGVIYEQYF
TRBV6-5,TRBJ1-2,TRBD1,NA,TGTGCCAGCAGTTACCACCTCCTGACAGGGCCCTATGGCTACACCTTC,CASSYHLLTGPYGYTF
TRBV5-1,TRBJ2-3,NA,NA,TGCGCCAGCTCGGTCAGCTGGGGTTCACCCACAGATACGCAGTATTTT,CASSVSWGSPTDTQYF
TRBV9,TRBJ2-3,NA,NA,TGTGCCAGCAGCGTAGACCCGGCGGGGTTGGTTGCAGATACGCAGTATTTT,CASSVDPAGLVADTQYF
TRBV7-9,TRBJ1-2,TRBD1,NA,TGTGCCAGCAGCTTAGCGGCGGCAGGGGGTTCTCCCTACACCTTC,CASSLAAAGGSPYTF
TRBV28,TRBJ2-7,NA,NA,TGTGCCAGCTGCAGCGTTAATAGGCAGACCCTCTCCTACGAGCAGTACTTC,CASCSVNRQTLSYEQYF
TRBV6-6,TRBJ1-5,NA,NA,TGTGCCAGCAGTTACCGTCTGATTAGCAATCAGCCCCAGCATTTT,CASSYRLISNQPQHF
TRBV19,TRBJ2-7,TRBD1,NA,TGTGCCAGTAGTATCCCGGGACAGGGGAACTACGAGCAGTACTTC,CASSIPGQGNYEQYF
TRBV30,TRBJ1-4,NA,NA,TGTGCCTTTCTCCGGGACCGCCTTTCAACTAATGAAAAACTGTTTTTT,CAFLRDRLSTNEKLFF
TRBV19,TRBJ2-5,TRBD2,NA,TGTGCCAGTAGTAACCTAGCGGGAGTTAAAGAGACCCAGTACTTC,CASSNLAGVKETQYF
TRBV7-8,TRBJ1-1,NA,NA,TGTGCCAGCAGCCTCGGCTTTCGAGGGGGCACTGAAGCTTTCTTT,CASSLGFRGGTEAFF
TRBV19,TRBJ2-3,TRBD2,NA,TGTGCCAGTAGTGTGGGACTAGCGGTCGGGGATACGCAGTATTTT,CASSVGLAVGDTQYF